Included here is one TCR beta chain sequence, with context. Its antigen is unknown. It was with 60 Vbeta and 13 Jbeta primers that the PCR ran. Per the study methods: In a later analysis, around 11 million of 60 million to 80 million unique beta chains occurred in at least two donors. Repertoires were generated with immunoSEQ multiplex PCR, while TCRdb's copy carries only in-frame clones and drops some. V and J calls and clone size come straight from that table; D and trimming were deduced from the DNA. The sample records roughly 200,000 clones, 60% to 80% being singletons. Germline CDR1 and CDR2: GTSNPN and SVGIG (reference sequence). The CDR3 has 14 residues. V was pared by 0 bases and J by 2 bases, with 1 base of the junction left unmatched. The data belong to a study of cytomegalovirus exposure and HLA in healthy donors. Study-level points and caveats: Prior analysis indicated that the majority of TCR beta V segments exhibited productivity approximately 90% or approximately 30% of the time. Available immune exposure information was restricted to CMV serostatus only. A later analysis showed HLA-associated TCR beta chains outstripping equally common others in clonal expansion.

The source material was PBMCs. This TCR was recovered from a woman in her thirties in good health and CMV-seropositive. The V and J genes are TRBV30 and TRBJ2-7, with 10 positions matching TRBD1. The CDR3 is CAWSVGQGAYEQYF. Written as DNA, the CDR3 is TGTGCCTGGAGTGTAGGACAGGGGGCCTACGAGCAGTACTTC.